Listed here are 4 T cell receptor beta chains from one sample, sequenced in a study of Graves' ophthalmopathy and Graves' hyperthyroidism. TCR beta CDR3 amplification used RNA transcripts. First-round RT-PCR with HTBI primers preceded a second-round multiplex PCR. TCRdb reprocessed the multiplex PCR reads with MiXCR, giving one entry per CDR3 protein. This sample has a few hundred thousand distinct CDR3 sequences; 35% to 40% occur once, and the top ten carry less than 4.5%. Sequenced sample: peripheral blood or thyroid tissue (not recorded which). These receptors all come from an adult man with Graves' hyperthyroidism.

This sequence joins TRBV10-2 and TRBJ2-7; 8 nucleotides agree with TRBD2. Germline loops: CDR1 WSHSY, CDR2 SAAADI. The CDR3 sequence is 15 residues long. V lost 4 bases, J lost 3 bases, and 8 bases stayed unmatched. The CDR3 here is CASSVSSGKGYEQYF. The CDR3 DNA follows: TGCGCCAGCAGTGTCAGTAGCGGGAAAGGCTACGAGCAGTACTTC.

This clonotype has at least ten counts. The chain recombines TRBV2 with TRBJ1-1; maybe TRBD1 (5 bases). The V gene's germline CDR1 is SNHLY and CDR2 FYNNEI. The germline V and J ends were trimmed by 7 bases and 1 base, with 13 bases remaining between them. This CDR3 spans 14 amino acids. CDR3 in DNA: TGTGCCAGCACGGAAGACACAGGGAACACTGAAGCTTTCTTT. Protein product: CASTEDTGNTEAFF.

This clonotype was seen ten or more times. V usage is TRBV28 and J usage is TRBJ1-1; D call uncertain. The CDR3 has 10 residues. Trimming took off 4 bases at V and 6 bases at J, with 3 bases between the two ends. CDR1 and CDR2 from the germline V gene are MDHEN and SYDVKM. CDR3 in amino acids: CASSSAEAFF. DNA for the CDR3: TGTGCCAGCAGTTCTGCTGAAGCTTTCTTT.

The chain is built from TRBV20-1 and TRBJ1-4; D not certain. Germline values: CDR1 DFQATT, CDR2 SNEGSKA (reference sequence). The CDR3 totals 14 residues. The V and J ends lost 0 bases and 4 bases respectively, with 9 bases between them. The CDR3 region is CSARDPGFNEKLFF. The CDR3 DNA is TGCAGTGCTAGAGATCCAGGCTTTAATGAAAAACTGTTTTTT.